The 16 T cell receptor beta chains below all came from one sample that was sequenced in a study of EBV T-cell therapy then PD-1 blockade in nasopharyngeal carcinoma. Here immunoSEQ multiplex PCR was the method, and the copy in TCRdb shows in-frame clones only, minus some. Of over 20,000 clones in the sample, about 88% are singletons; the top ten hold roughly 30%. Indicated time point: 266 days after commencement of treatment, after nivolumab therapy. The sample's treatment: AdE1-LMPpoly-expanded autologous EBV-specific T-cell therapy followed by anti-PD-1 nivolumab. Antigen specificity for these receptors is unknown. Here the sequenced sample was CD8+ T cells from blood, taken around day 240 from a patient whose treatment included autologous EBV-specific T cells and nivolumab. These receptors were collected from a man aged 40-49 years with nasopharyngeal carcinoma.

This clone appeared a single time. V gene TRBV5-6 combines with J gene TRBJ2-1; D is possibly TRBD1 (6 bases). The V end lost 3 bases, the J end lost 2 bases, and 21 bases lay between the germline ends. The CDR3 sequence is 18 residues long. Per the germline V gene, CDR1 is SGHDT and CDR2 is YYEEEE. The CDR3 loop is CASSSSRMTGMAYNEQFF. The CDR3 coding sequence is TGTGCCAGCAGCTCGAGCAGGATGACAGGCATGGCCTACAATGAGCAGTTCTTC.

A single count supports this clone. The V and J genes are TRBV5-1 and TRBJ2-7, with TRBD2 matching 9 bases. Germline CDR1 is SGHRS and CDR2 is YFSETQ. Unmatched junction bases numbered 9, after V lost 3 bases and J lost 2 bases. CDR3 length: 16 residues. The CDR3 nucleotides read TGCGCCAGCAGCTCAGGGGGGACTAGCAGTACCTACGAGCAGTACTTC. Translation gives CASSSGGTSSTYEQYF.

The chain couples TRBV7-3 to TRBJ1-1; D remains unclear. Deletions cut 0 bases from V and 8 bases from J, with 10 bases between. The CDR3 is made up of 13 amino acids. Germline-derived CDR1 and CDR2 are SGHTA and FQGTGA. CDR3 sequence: CASSLTLRGEAFF. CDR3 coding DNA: TGTGCCAGCAGCTTAACGCTTAGAGGCGAAGCTTTCTTT.

The CDR3 loop reads CAWSGTSGSQPQHF. The CDR3 DNA reads TGTGCCTGGAGTGGGACATCTGGTAGTCAGCCCCAGCATTTT. This chain links TRBV30 with TRBJ1-5; D is possibly TRBD1 (5 bases). Looked up from germline, CDR1 is GTSNPN and CDR2 is SVGIG (reference sequence). The CDR3 covers 14 residues. V was shortened by 1 base and J by 6 bases, with 13 bases between the two germline ends.

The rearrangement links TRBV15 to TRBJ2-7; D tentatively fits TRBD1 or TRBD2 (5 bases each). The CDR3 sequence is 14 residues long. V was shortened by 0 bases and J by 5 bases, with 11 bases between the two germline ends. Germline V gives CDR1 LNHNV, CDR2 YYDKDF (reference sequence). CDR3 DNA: TGTGCCACCAGCAGAGATCGAGGGGCCAACGAGCAGTACTTC. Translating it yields CATSRDRGANEQYF.

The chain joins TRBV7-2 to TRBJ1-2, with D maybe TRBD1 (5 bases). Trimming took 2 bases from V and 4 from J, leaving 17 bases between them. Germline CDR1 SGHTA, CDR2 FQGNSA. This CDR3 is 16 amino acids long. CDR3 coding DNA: TGTGCCAGCAGCTTAAAATACCTTGGGGCTCCCTATGGCTACACCTTC. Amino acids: CASSLKYLGAPYGYTF.

The CDR3 here is CASSALQGSSYNEQFF. In nucleotides, the CDR3 is TGTGCCAGCAGCGCCCTACAGGGTAGCTCCTACAATGAGCAGTTCTTC. The rearrangement links TRBV9 to TRBJ2-1; possible D gene TRBD1, 6 bases. From germline, CDR1 is SGDLS and CDR2 YYNGEE. The CDR3 spans 16 residues. Trimming took 3 bases from V and 0 from J, leaving 13 bases between them.

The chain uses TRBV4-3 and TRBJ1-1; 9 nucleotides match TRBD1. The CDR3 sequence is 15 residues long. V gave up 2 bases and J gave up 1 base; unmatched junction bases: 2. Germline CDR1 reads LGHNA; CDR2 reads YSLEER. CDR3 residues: CASSQPTGGNTEAFF. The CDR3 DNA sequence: TGCGCCAGCAGCCAACCGACAGGGGGGAACACTGAAGCTTTCTTT.

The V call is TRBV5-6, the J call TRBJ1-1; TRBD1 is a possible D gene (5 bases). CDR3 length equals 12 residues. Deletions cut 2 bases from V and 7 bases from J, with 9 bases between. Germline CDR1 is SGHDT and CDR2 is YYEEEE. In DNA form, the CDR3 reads TGTGCCAGCAGCTTCGGGACGGTTGAAGCTTTCTTT. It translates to CASSFGTVEAFF.

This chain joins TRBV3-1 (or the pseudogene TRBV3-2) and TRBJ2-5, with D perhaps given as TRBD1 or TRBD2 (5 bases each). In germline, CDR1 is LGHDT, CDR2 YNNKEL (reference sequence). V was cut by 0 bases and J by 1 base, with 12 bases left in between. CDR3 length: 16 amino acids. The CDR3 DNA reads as TGTGCCAGCAGCCAAGAAACGCCAGGGACCCAAGAGACCCAGTACTTC. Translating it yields CASSQETPGTQETQYF.

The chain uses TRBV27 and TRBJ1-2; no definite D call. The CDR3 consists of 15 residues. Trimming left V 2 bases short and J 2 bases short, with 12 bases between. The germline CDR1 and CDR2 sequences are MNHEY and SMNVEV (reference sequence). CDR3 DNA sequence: TGTGCCAGCAGTTTAAATCGGCAGAAAAACTATGGCTACACCTTC. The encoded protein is CASSLNRQKNYGYTF.

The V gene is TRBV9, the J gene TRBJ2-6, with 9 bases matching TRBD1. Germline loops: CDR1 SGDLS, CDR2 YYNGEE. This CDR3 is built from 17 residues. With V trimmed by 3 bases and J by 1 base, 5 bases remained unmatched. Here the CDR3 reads CASSGTDRGSGANVLTF. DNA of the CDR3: TGTGCCAGCAGCGGGACTGACAGGGGGTCTGGGGCCAACGTCCTGACTTTC.

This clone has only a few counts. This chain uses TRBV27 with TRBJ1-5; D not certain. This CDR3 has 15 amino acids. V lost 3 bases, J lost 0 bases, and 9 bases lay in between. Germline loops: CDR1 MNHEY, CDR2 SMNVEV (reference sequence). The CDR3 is CASSLVYSSNQPQHF. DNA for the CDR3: TGTGCCAGCAGTTTGGTATACAGTAGCAATCAGCCCCAGCATTTT.

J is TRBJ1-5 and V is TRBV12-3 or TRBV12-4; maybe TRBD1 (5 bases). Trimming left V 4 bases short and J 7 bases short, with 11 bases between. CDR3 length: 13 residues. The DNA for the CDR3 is TGTGCCAGCAGTTGGAGCGGGGGGCAGCCCCAGCATTTT. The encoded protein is CASSWSGGQPQHF.

Written as DNA, the CDR3 is TGTGCCAGCAGCCCCGAAGGGGACACAGATACGCAGTATTTT. It encodes CASSPEGDTDTQYF. V and J are TRBV3-1 (or the pseudogene TRBV3-2) and TRBJ2-3; maybe TRBD1 (5 bases). CDR1 and CDR2 (germline): LGHDT, YNNKEL (reference sequence). This CDR3 is built from 14 residues. Trimming removed 4 bases from V and 2 bases from J, with 10 bases in between.

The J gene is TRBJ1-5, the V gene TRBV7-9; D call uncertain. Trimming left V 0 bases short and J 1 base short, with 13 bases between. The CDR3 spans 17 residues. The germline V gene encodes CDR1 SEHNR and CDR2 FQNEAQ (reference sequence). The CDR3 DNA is TGTGCCAGCAGCTTAGCCCCCCGCTCGGGCAGCAATCAGCCCCAGCATTTT. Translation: CASSLAPRSGSNQPQHF. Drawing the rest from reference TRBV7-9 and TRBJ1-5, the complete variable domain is DTGVSQNPRHKITKRGQNVTFRCDPISEHNRLYWYRQTLGQGPEFLTYFQNEAQLEKSRLLSDRFSAERPKGSFSTLEIQRTEQGDSAMYLCASSLAPRSGSNQPQHFGDGTRLSIL.